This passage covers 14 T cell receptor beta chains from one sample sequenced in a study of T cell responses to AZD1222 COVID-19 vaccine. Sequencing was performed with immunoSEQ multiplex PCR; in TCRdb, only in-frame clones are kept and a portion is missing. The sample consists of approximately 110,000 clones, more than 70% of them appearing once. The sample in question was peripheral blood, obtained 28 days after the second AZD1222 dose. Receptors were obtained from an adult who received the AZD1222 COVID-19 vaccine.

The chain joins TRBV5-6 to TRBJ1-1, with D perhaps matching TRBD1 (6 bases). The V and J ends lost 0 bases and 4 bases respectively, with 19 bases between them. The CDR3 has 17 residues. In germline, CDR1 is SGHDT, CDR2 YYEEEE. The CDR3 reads CASSLVWSTGRVTEAFF. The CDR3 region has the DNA TGTGCCAGCAGCTTGGTTTGGAGTACAGGGAGAGTCACTGAAGCTTTCTTT. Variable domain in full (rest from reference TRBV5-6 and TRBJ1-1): DAGVTQSPTHLIKTRGQQVTLRCSPKSGHDTVSWYQQALGQGPQFIFQYYEEEERQRGNFPDRFSGHQFPNYSSELNVNALLLGDSALYLCASSLVWSTGRVTEAFFGQGTRLTVV.

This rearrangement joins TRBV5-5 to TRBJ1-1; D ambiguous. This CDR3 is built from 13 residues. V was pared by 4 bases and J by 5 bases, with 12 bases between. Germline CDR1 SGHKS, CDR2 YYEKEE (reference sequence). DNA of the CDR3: TGTGCCAGCAGCGCGGGGAGGGAGACTGAAGCTTTCTTT. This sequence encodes CASSAGRETEAFF.

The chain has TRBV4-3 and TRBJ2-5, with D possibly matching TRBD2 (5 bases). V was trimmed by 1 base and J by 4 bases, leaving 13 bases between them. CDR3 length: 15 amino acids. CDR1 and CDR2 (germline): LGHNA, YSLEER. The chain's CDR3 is CASSQVERGVETQYF. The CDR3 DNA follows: TGCGCCAGCAGCCAAGTCGAACGGGGAGTAGAGACCCAGTACTTC.

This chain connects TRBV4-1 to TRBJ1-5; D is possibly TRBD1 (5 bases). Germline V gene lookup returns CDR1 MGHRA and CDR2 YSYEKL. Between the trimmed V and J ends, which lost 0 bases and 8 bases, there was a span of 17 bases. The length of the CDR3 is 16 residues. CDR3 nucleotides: TGCGCCAGCAGCCAAGATCTTACAGGTTATGAAAAGCCCCAGCATTTT. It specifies CASSQDLTGYEKPQHF.

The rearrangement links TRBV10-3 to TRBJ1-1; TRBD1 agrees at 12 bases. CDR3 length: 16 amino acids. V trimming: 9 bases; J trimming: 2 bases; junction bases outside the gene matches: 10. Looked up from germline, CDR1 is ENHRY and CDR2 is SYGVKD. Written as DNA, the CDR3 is TGTGCCATTTCCGGGACAGGGGGCGTGGGTAACACTGAAGCTTTCTTT. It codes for CAISGTGGVGNTEAFF.

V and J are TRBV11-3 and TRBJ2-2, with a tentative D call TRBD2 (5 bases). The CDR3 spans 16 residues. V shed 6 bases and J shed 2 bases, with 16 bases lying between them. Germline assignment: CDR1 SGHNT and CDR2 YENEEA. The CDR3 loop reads CASRLTLGSNTGELFF. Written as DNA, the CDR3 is TGTGCCAGCAGACTAACACTAGGTTCAAACACCGGGGAGCTGTTTTTT.

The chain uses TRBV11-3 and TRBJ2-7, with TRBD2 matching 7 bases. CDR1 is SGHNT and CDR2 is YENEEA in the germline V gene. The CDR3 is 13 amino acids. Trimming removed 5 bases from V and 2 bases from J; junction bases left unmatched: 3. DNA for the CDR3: TGTGCCAGCAGCCCAGCGGGGACCTACGAGCAGTACTTC. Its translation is CASSPAGTYEQYF.

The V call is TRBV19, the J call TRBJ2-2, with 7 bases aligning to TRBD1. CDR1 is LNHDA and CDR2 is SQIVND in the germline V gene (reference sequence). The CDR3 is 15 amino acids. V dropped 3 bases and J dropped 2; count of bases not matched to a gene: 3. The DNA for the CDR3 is TGTGCCAGTAGTATGGGGACAGTTAACACCGGGGAGCTGTTTTTT. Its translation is CASSMGTVNTGELFF.

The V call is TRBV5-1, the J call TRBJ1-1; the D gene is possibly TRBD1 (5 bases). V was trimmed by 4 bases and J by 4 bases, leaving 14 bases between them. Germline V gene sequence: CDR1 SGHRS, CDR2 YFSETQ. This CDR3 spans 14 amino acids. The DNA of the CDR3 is TGCGCCAGCAGCCCTTACTCGGGGGGCACTGAAGCTTTCTTT. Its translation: CASSPYSGGTEAFF.

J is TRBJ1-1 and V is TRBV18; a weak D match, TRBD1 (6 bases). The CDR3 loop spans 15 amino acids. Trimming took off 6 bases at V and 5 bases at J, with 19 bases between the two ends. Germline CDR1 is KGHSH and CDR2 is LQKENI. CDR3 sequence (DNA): TGTGCCAGCTCCCTAAGGCCGGACAGCGGGACTGAAGCTTTCTTT. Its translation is CASSLRPDSGTEAFF.

The CDR3 is CSATGTENEKLFF. The CDR3 bases are TGCAGCGCCACCGGGACAGAAAATGAAAAACTGTTTTTT. This chain links TRBV29-1 with TRBJ1-4, with 7 bases lining up with TRBD1. From germline, CDR1 is SQVTM and CDR2 ANQGSEA. V shed 7 bases and J 5 bases; nucleotides not matched to a gene: 7. The CDR3 covers 13 residues.

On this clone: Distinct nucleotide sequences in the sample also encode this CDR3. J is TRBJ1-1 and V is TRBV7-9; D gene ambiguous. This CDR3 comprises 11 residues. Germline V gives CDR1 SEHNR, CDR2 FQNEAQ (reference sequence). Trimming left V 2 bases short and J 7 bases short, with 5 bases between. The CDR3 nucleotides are TGTGCCAGCAGCTTATTTGATGAAGCTTTCTTT. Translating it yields CASSLFDEAFF. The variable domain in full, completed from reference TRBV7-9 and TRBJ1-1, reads DTGVSQNPRHKITKRGQNVTFRCDPISEHNRLYWYRQTLGQGPEFLTYFQNEAQLEKSRLLSDRFSAERPKGSFSTLEIQRTEQGDSAMYLCASSLFDEAFFGQGTRLTVV.

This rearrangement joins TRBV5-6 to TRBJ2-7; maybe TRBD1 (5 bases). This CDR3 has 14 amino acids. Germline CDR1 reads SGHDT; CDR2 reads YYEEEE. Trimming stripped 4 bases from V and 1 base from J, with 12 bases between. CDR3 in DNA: TGTGCCAGCAGCCTTGGTTCAGGGTCCTACGAGCAGTACTTC. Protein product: CASSLGSGSYEQYF.

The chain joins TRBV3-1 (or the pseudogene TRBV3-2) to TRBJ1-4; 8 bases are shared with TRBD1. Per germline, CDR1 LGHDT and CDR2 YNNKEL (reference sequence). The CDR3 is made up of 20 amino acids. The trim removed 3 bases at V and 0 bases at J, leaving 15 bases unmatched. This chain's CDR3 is CASSQPLRTGYLATNEKLFF. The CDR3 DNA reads TGTGCCAGCAGCCAGCCCTTAAGGACAGGGTATTTGGCAACTAATGAAAAACTGTTTTTT.